The 13 T cell receptor beta chains listed next were all sequenced from one sample in a study of cytomegalovirus exposure and HLA in healthy donors. The PCR ran on 60 Vbeta and 13 Jbeta primers. Produced via immunoSEQ multiplex PCR; TCRdb's table is partial and in-frame only. The sample shows around 100,000 clones, approximately 72% of them seen only once. Sequencing was carried out using PBMCs. Receptor source: a woman aged 50 to 65 in good health and CMV-seronegative.

V usage is TRBV5-6 and J usage is TRBJ1-4; D is ambiguous. Trimming took off 1 base at V and 0 bases at J, with 13 bases between the two ends. The CDR3 contains 17 residues. Germline CDR1 is SGHDT and CDR2 is YYEEEE. In DNA form, the CDR3 reads TGTGCCAGCAGCTTGTTCAATATGCGGACAACTAATGAAAAACTGTTTTTT. Residues: CASSLFNMRTTNEKLFF. The whole variable domain, remainder taken from reference TRBV5-6 and TRBJ1-4, is DAGVTQSPTHLIKTRGQQVTLRCSPKSGHDTVSWYQQALGQGPQFIFQYYEEEERQRGNFPDRFSGHQFPNYSSELNVNALLLGDSALYLCASSLFNMRTTNEKLFFGSGTQLSVL.

CDR3 sequence reads: CASSKQGLAAHNEQFF. The CDR3 nucleotides read TGTGCCAGCAGCAAGCAGGGACTAGCGGCTCACAATGAGCAGTTCTTC. The rearrangement joins TRBV7-8 to TRBJ2-1; 11 bases agree with TRBD2. Germline V gene lookup returns CDR1 SGHVS and CDR2 FQNEAQ. This CDR3 region has 16 residues. V dropped 5 bases and J dropped 5; count of bases not matched to a gene: 8.

The CDR3 region is CASSQFSSGNGDTQYF. The CDR3 bases are TGCGCCAGCAGCCAATTTTCTAGCGGGAATGGAGATACGCAGTATTTT. This sequence joins TRBV4-1 and TRBJ2-3; the match to TRBD2 covers 9 bases. Per germline, CDR1 MGHRA and CDR2 YSYEKL. There are 16 residues in the CDR3. The trim removed 2 bases at V and 5 bases at J, leaving 8 bases unmatched.

J is TRBJ2-1 and V is TRBV11-2; D possibly corresponds to TRBD2 (6 bases). Germline V gene sequence: CDR1 SGHAT, CDR2 FQNNGV. The ends were cut back, 4 bases at V and 8 bases at J, with 15 bases in the middle. This CDR3 region has 14 residues. CDR3 sequence (DNA): TGTGCCAGCAGCTCGGCCGGACTACTCGATGAGCAGTTCTTC. This gives the protein CASSSAGLLDEQFF.

The chain employs TRBV5-1 and TRBJ2-7; 7 bases match TRBD2. V shed 0 bases, J shed 1 base, and the junction held 1 base outside the gene matches. Germline assignment: CDR1 SGHRS and CDR2 YFSETQ. The CDR3 is 14 residues long. CDR3 in amino acids: CASSLGGGSYEQYF. The CDR3 coding sequence is TGCGCCAGCAGCTTGGGGGGAGGGTCCTACGAGCAGTACTTC.

The chain is built from TRBV25-1 and TRBJ2-4; 7 bases match TRBD1. The junction had 4 bases not matched to a gene; V was cut back by 5 bases and J by 0 bases. This CDR3 region has 15 residues. The germline V gene encodes CDR1 MGHDK and CDR2 SYGVNS. For the CDR3, the DNA is TGTGCCAGCAGTACAGGGGCCTTAGCCAAAAACATTCAGTACTTC. This translates into CASSTGALAKNIQYF.

This clone was counted only a few times. The chain has TRBV2 and TRBJ1-2; D may be TRBD1 (5 bases). The CDR3 runs 14 residues. V was clipped by 1 base and J by 8 bases, with 14 bases between them. From germline, CDR1 is SNHLY and CDR2 FYNNEI. CDR3 sequence: CASSEVGPREGYTF. CDR3 sequence (DNA): TGTGCCAGCAGTGAAGTAGGGCCCAGGGAAGGCTACACCTTC.

The rearrangement joins TRBV7-7 to TRBJ2-2, with unresolved D. CDR3 length: 14 amino acids. In germline, CDR1 is SSHAT, CDR2 FNYEAQ (reference sequence). The ends were cut back, 4 bases at V and 11 bases at J, with 17 bases in the middle. The CDR3 here is CASSSSRGFGELFF. The DNA of the CDR3 is TGTGCCAGCAGCTCCTCTCGAGGTTTTGGAGAGCTGTTTTTT.

This rearrangement joins TRBV29-1 to TRBJ1-1, with a tentative D call TRBD1 (6 bases). Germline V gives CDR1 SQVTM, CDR2 ANQGSEA. V gave up 4 bases and J gave up 7 bases, with 16 bases separating them. The CDR3 runs 13 residues. CDR3 in amino acids: CSVGGGLTGEAFF. Written as DNA, the CDR3 is TGCAGCGTTGGGGGGGGGCTAACCGGTGAAGCTTTCTTT.

This rearrangement joins TRBV2 to TRBJ2-5; 11 nucleotides match TRBD2. Germline trimming cut 4 bases from V and 4 bases from J; bases unmatched to any gene: 2. Per germline, CDR1 SNHLY and CDR2 FYNNEI. The CDR3 consists of 14 residues. CDR3 coding DNA: TGTGCCAGCAGTGGACTAGCGGGGAGAGAGACCCAGTACTTC. Protein sequence: CASSGLAGRETQYF. The full variable domain, with the rest looked up from reference TRBV2 and TRBJ2-5, is EPEVTQTPSHQVTQMGQEVILRCVPISNHLYFYWYRQILGQKVEFLVSFYNNEISEKSEIFDDQFSVERPDGSNFTLKIRSTKLEDSAMYFCASSGLAGRETQYFGPGTRLLVL.

The chain combines TRBV28 with TRBJ1-1; 9 nucleotides agree with TRBD1. The J segment lost 3 bases and the V segment lost 6 bases, leaving 11 bases of the junction unmatched. This CDR3 has 16 residues. Germline CDR1 reads MDHEN; CDR2 reads SYDVKM. As DNA, the CDR3 is TGTGCCAGCAGAACCGGGACAGGGAACGAGGACACTGAAGCTTTCTTT. It translates to CASRTGTGNEDTEAFF.

The J gene is TRBJ1-2, the V gene TRBV13, with 7 bases lining up with TRBD1. Germline values: CDR1 PRHDT, CDR2 FYEKMQ (reference sequence). V shed 1 base and J 0 bases; nucleotides not matched to a gene: 5. The CDR3 sequence is 16 residues long. The chain's CDR3 is CASSLEARGSNYGYTF. The CDR3 DNA reads TGTGCCAGCAGCTTAGAGGCCAGGGGGTCTAACTATGGCTACACCTTC.

V and J are TRBV19 and TRBJ2-3, with 9 nucleotides matching TRBD2. Germline values: CDR1 LNHDA, CDR2 SQIVND (reference sequence). The length of the CDR3 is 15 residues. After removal of 4 bases from V and 4 bases from J, the junction contained 6 bases not matched to a gene. The CDR3 spells CASSSPAGGADTQYF. The CDR3 coding sequence is TGTGCCAGTAGTAGCCCAGCGGGGGGTGCAGATACGCAGTATTTT.